Below are 12 T cell receptor beta chains sequenced from a single sample in a study of shared clonotypes between healthy human individuals. Sequenced by immunoSEQ multiplex PCR; TCRdb stores in-frame clones only, minus some. The data hold about a million clones, with 70% to 85% observed a single time. The sequencing input was memory CD4+ T cells from PBMCs. Subset in this sample: CD45RA-negative fraction. The receptors originated from a young man in good health. Some clones in this sample may be carry-over from other donors' samples.

CDR3 DNA sequence: TGTGCCAGCAGTTTGGGGACAGGGGGGTACAACGAGCAGTACTTC. It is translated as CASSLGTGGYNEQYF. The V gene is TRBV6-5, the J gene TRBJ2-7, with 11 nucleotides matching TRBD1. The V gene end was trimmed by 4 bases and the J gene end by 5 bases; junction bases not matched to a gene: 7. Looked up from germline, CDR1 is MNHEY and CDR2 is SVGAGI. The CDR3 covers 15 residues.

The chain carries TRBV11-2 and TRBJ2-1; a possible D gene is TRBD2 (5 bases). CDR3 length: 15 amino acids. Germline CDR1 reads SGHAT; CDR2 reads FQNNGV. Trimming shortened V by 4 bases and J by 8 bases, and 18 bases separated the two germline ends. DNA of the CDR3: TGTGCCAGCAGCTCAGCAGAGCTAGCCAAACATGAGCAGTTCTTC. Its translation: CASSSAELAKHEQFF. Full variable domain (missing parts from reference TRBV11-2 and TRBJ2-1): EAGVAQSPRYKIIEKRQSVAFWCNPISGHATLYWYQQILGQGPKLLIQFQNNGVVDDSQLPKDRFSAERLKGVDSTLKIQPAKLEDSAVYLCASSSAELAKHEQFFGPGTRLTVL.

This clone was recorded once. The J gene is TRBJ1-3, the V gene TRBV25-1, with D perhaps matching TRBD1 (5 bases). The CDR3 totals 16 residues. The germline gives CDR1 MGHDK, CDR2 SYGVNS. Trimming took off 1 base at V and 0 bases at J, with 10 bases between the two ends. CDR3 loop: CASSEFGGYSGNTIYF. The CDR3 DNA follows: TGTGCCAGCAGTGAATTCGGGGGGTACTCTGGAAACACCATATATTTT.

The gene calls are TRBV6-5 and TRBJ1-2, with 9 bases matching TRBD1. The V gene end was trimmed by 6 bases and the J gene end by 1 base; junction bases not matched to a gene: 3. The CDR3 is 14 residues long. Germline V gene sequence: CDR1 MNHEY, CDR2 SVGAGI. This chain's CDR3 is CASRRTGVNYGYTF. Written as DNA, the CDR3 is TGTGCCAGCAGGCGGACAGGGGTTAACTATGGCTACACCTTC.

The chain joins TRBV28 to TRBJ2-7, with D unclear. In germline, CDR1 is MDHEN, CDR2 SYDVKM. V lost 3 bases and J lost 7, with 10 bases in between. CDR3 size: 12 residues. As DNA, the CDR3 is TGTGCCAGCAGTTTTGACACTCGGGAGCAGTACTTC. Protein product: CASSFDTREQYF. Looking up the rest from reference TRBV28 and TRBJ2-7 gives the full variable domain: DVKVTQSSRYLVKRTGEKVFLECVQDMDHENMFWYRQDPGLGLRLIYFSYDVKMKEKGDIPEGYSVSREKKERFSLILESASTNQTSMYLCASSFDTREQYFGPGTRLTVT.

In nucleotides, the CDR3 is TGTGCCAGCAGCCCGCTAATCCGGGGGCAGGAGACCCAGTACTTC. Protein product: CASSPLIRGQETQYF. V gene TRBV7-8 combines with J gene TRBJ2-5; either TRBD1 or TRBD2 may supply D (6 bases each). V lost 5 bases to trimming and J lost 5 bases, with 18 bases between them. This CDR3 spans 15 amino acids. CDR1 is SGHVS and CDR2 is FQNEAQ in the germline V gene. The full variable domain, its missing parts supplied by reference TRBV7-8 and TRBJ2-5, is GAGVSQSPRYKVAKRGQDVALRCDPISGHVSLFWYQQALGQGPEFLTYFQNEAQLDKSGLPSDRFFAERPEGSVSTLKIQRTQQEDSAVYLCASSPLIRGQETQYFGPGTRLLVL.

This clone was observed a handful of times. CDR3 coding DNA: TGTGCCAGCAGTCCAACTGGACAGGGGGCTCCCGGTGCTTTCTTT. Its translation: CASSPTGQGAPGAFF. The chain is built from TRBV28 and TRBJ1-1, with 11 bases aligning to TRBD1. The V gene's germline CDR1 is MDHEN and CDR2 SYDVKM. With V trimmed by 5 bases and J by 11 bases, 13 bases remained unmatched. CDR3 length equals 15 residues.

The chain recombines TRBV28 with TRBJ2-7, with 12 bases aligning to TRBD2. V gave up 6 bases and J gave up 7 bases; unmatched junction bases: 10. Germline V gene lookup returns CDR1 MDHEN and CDR2 SYDVKM. The CDR3 length is 15 residues. The CDR3 DNA sequence: TGTGCCAGCAGGCCTAGCGGGAGGGAGACTCGGGAGCAGTACTTC. This gives the protein CASRPSGRETREQYF.

V usage is TRBV28 and J usage is TRBJ1-3; D not certain. V was shortened by 6 bases and J by 4 bases, with 16 bases between the two germline ends. The CDR3 totals 15 residues. Germline V gene lookup returns CDR1 MDHEN and CDR2 SYDVKM. CDR3: CASSLAGKSGNTIYF. CDR3 in DNA: TGTGCCAGCAGCTTAGCTGGTAAATCCGGAAACACCATATATTTT.

The chain joins TRBV7-2 to TRBJ1-2; TRBD1 matches 7 bases. Germline-derived CDR1 and CDR2 are SGHTA and FQGNSA. The CDR3 consists of 14 residues. V shed 5 bases and J 0 bases; nucleotides not matched to a gene: 3. CDR3: CASSPGGANYGYTF. The CDR3 DNA reads TGTGCCAGCAGCCCAGGGGGGGCTAACTATGGCTACACCTTC. The full variable domain, in which reference TRBV7-2 and TRBJ1-2 provide the parts outside the CDR3, is GAGVSQSPSNKVTEKGKDVELRCDPISGHTALYWYRQSLGQGLEFLIYFQGNSAPDKSGLPSDRFSAERTGGSVSTLTIQRTQQEDSAVYLCASSPGGANYGYTFGSGTRLTVV.

V and J are TRBV2 and TRBJ2-5; tentatively, D is TRBD1 (6 bases). Trimming pared 2 bases from V and 4 bases from J, leaving 14 bases between. CDR1 is SNHLY and CDR2 is FYNNEI in the germline V gene. The CDR3 length is 15 residues. The CDR3 DNA reads as TGTGCCAGCAGTGAACGGATCTGGGGGCGAGAGACCCAGTACTTC. It translates to CASSERIWGRETQYF.

CDR3 sequence reads: CAWSVDTQYF. DNA for the CDR3: TGTGCCTGGAGTGTGGATACGCAGTATTTT. The chain carries TRBV30 and TRBJ2-3; D is undetermined. Germline-derived CDR1 and CDR2 are GTSNPN and SVGIG (reference sequence). This CDR3 has 10 residues. The V gene lost 0 bases and the J gene lost 6 bases, with 1 base spanning the gap.